What follows are 21 T cell receptor beta chains derived from one specimen sequenced in a study of OX40 agonist ivuxolimab in advanced cancers. Clones were read by immunoSEQ multiplex PCR, and TCRdb kept only the in-frame ones, dropping some. In the table there are more than 80,000 clones, 80% to 90% of which are singletons. The sequences come from CD4+ or CD8+ T cells sorted from blood, collected in a trial of the OX40 agonist ivuxolimab. These receptors were taken from an adult with an advanced solid tumor such as melanoma, head and neck, liver or kidney cancer.

The chain carries TRBV5-1 and TRBJ2-7, with 9 positions matching TRBD1. Unmatched junction bases numbered 11, after V lost 5 bases and J lost 5 bases. The CDR3 extends over 15 amino acids. CDR1 and CDR2 from the germline V gene are SGHRS and YFSETQ. This CDR3 is CASRSTGGAVNEQYF. The CDR3 nucleotides are TGCGCCAGCAGAAGTACAGGGGGCGCGGTGAACGAGCAGTACTTC.

The chain links TRBV27 to TRBJ1-4; perhaps TRBD1 as D (6 bases). The CDR3 totals 14 residues. The V gene lost 6 bases and the J gene lost 8 bases, with 16 bases spanning the gap. CDR1 MNHEY and CDR2 SMNVEV come from the germline V gene (reference sequence). CDR3 residues: CASSSLGAGEKLFF. In nucleotides, the CDR3 is TGTGCCAGCAGCTCCTTGGGGGCAGGGGAAAAACTGTTTTTT.

This clone is a singleton in its sample. The V call is TRBV6-6, the J call TRBJ2-7; 9 bases are a match to TRBD1. The CDR3 covers 13 residues. V lost 2 bases and J lost 5; bases outside the gene matches: 1. Per the germline V gene, CDR1 is MNHNY and CDR2 is SVGAGI (reference sequence). The CDR3 DNA sequence: TGTGCCAGCAGTTACGACAGGGGGAACGAGCAGTACTTC. Amino acids: CASSYDRGNEQYF.

In nucleotides, the CDR3 is TGTGCCAGCAGCCAATATAACACTGAAGCTTTCTTT. Translated: CASSQYNTEAFF. The chain recombines TRBV7-2 with TRBJ1-1; D gene unclear. The CDR3 is 12 residues long. The germline V and J ends were trimmed by 5 bases and 2 bases, with 6 bases remaining between them. CDR1 SGHTA and CDR2 FQGNSA come from the germline V gene.

The V and J genes are TRBV5-1 and TRBJ2-7; D might be TRBD2 (6 bases). Germline V gene sequence: CDR1 SGHRS, CDR2 YFSETQ. The CDR3 runs 13 residues. V lost 4 bases and J 0 bases, leaving 8 bases between the germline ends. The CDR3 region has the DNA TGCGCCAGCAGCCCCGGGAGCTCCTACGAGCAGTACTTC. Encoded protein: CASSPGSSYEQYF.

This clone came up once. V usage is TRBV19 and J usage is TRBJ2-1, with D perhaps matching TRBD2 (6 bases). Germline CDR1 is LNHDA and CDR2 is SQIVND (reference sequence). The CDR3 extends over 15 amino acids. The V gene lost 0 bases and the J gene lost 7 bases, with 13 bases spanning the gap. The CDR3 DNA reads TGTGCCAGTAGTATAGATAGGTCAGGGAGGAATGAGCAGTTCTTC. Translating it yields CASSIDRSGRNEQFF.

The gene calls are TRBV29-1 and TRBJ1-1; D call uncertain. The CDR3 runs to 10 residues. Germline values: CDR1 SQVTM, CDR2 ANQGSEA. The V gene lost 4 bases and the J gene lost 11 bases, with 11 bases spanning the gap. The CDR3 loop reads CSVVAMEAFF. The CDR3 nucleotides read TGCAGCGTTGTAGCAATGGAGGCTTTCTTT. Based on the CDR3 plus reference TRBV29-1 and TRBJ1-1, the full variable domain is SAVISQKPSRDICQRGTSLTIQCQVDSQVTMMFWYRQQPGQSLTLIATANQGSEATYESGFVIDKFPISRPNLTFSTLTVSNMSPEDSSIYLCSVVAMEAFFGQGTRLTVV.

The CDR3 reads CASSFREGNSPLHF. CDR3 bases: TGTGCCAGCAGCTTCAGGGAGGGAAATTCACCCCTCCACTTT. This rearrangement joins TRBV7-8 to TRBJ1-6; possible D gene TRBD1, 5 bases. CDR3 length: 14 amino acids. Trimming took 3 bases from V and 7 from J, leaving 10 bases between them. CDR1 is SGHVS and CDR2 is FQNEAQ in the germline V gene.

The rearrangement uses TRBV7-2 and TRBJ2-1, with D possibly TRBD2 on 5 matching bases. Germline lookup yields CDR1 SGHTA and CDR2 FQGNSA. V was pared by 4 bases and J by 0 bases, with 10 bases between. This CDR3 is 15 amino acids long. The CDR3 DNA reads as TGTGCCAGCAGCTCGGACTTGAGCTCCTACAATGAGCAGTTCTTC. This encodes CASSSDLSSYNEQFF.

The genes are TRBV19 and TRBJ2-3; D not certain. V was clipped by 5 bases and J by 0 bases, with 12 bases between them. The CDR3 spans 15 residues. The germline CDR1 and CDR2 sequences are LNHDA and SQIVND (reference sequence). The DNA for the CDR3 is TGTGCCAGTAGTCCCTCCCTGGACAGCACAGATACGCAGTATTTT. This sequence encodes CASSPSLDSTDTQYF.

The J gene is TRBJ2-7, the V gene TRBV6-1, with D tentatively TRBD1 (5 bases). Trimming took off 3 bases at V and 2 bases at J, with 11 bases between the two ends. The germline V gene encodes CDR1 MNHNS and CDR2 SASEGT. The CDR3 runs to 14 residues. The CDR3 region is CASSDAGRPYEQYF. The CDR3, as DNA: TGTGCCAGCAGTGATGCAGGGCGCCCCTACGAGCAGTACTTC.

The table lists this clone with a count of one. J is TRBJ1-1 and V is TRBV10-1; 11 bases are shared with TRBD1. The germline gives CDR1 WNHNN, CDR2 SYGVQD (reference sequence). V shed 4 bases, J shed 0 bases, and the junction held 4 bases outside the gene matches. CDR3 size: 16 residues. The CDR3 loop is CASSAGTGGLNTEAFF. CDR3 coding DNA: TGCGCCAGCAGTGCCGGGACAGGGGGGTTGAACACTGAAGCTTTCTTT.

The rearrangement joins TRBV19 to TRBJ1-5; 9 bases match TRBD1. This CDR3 has 14 amino acids. Germline V gene lookup returns CDR1 LNHDA and CDR2 SQIVND (reference sequence). Trimming removed 10 bases from V and 5 bases from J; junction bases left unmatched: 9. CDR3 residues: CATADRGRDQPQHF. The CDR3 DNA reads TGTGCCACCGCGGACAGGGGTCGCGATCAGCCCCAGCATTTT. The full variable domain, its missing parts supplied by reference TRBV19 and TRBJ1-5, is DGGITQSPKYLFRKEGQNVTLSCEQNLNHDAMYWYRQDPGQGLRLIYYSQIVNDFQKGDIAEGYSVSREKKESFPLTVTSAQKNPTAFYLCATADRGRDQPQHFGDGTRLSIL.

The chain employs TRBV29-1 and TRBJ2-1, with TRBD2 matching over 11 bases. Germline V gene lookup returns CDR1 SQVTM and CDR2 ANQGSEA. Trimming at V came to 4 bases and at J to 7 bases, leaving 3 bases not matched to a gene. CDR3 length equals 13 residues. CDR3 sequence: CSVGWTSGNEQFF. For the CDR3, the DNA is TGCAGCGTTGGATGGACTAGCGGGAATGAGCAGTTCTTC.

This clone was picked up one time. The chain combines TRBV5-1 with TRBJ2-7; D ambiguous. CDR3 length: 14 amino acids. The germline V gene has CDR1 SGHRS and CDR2 YFSETQ. V gave up 4 bases and J gave up 0 bases, with 11 bases separating them. The CDR3 region is CASSPGPTSYEQYF. DNA of the CDR3: TGCGCCAGCAGCCCCGGGCCCACCTCCTACGAGCAGTACTTC.

In this sample, this clone turned up once. The V gene is TRBV5-4, the J gene TRBJ1-2, with 10 bases identical to TRBD1. V was pared by 5 bases and J by 4 bases, with 5 bases of the junction left unmatched. Germline CDR1 SGHNT, CDR2 YYREEE (reference sequence). The CDR3 is 14 amino acids. This CDR3 reads CASRRQGAGYGYTF. For the CDR3, the DNA is TGTGCCAGCAGGCGACAGGGGGCGGGCTATGGCTACACCTTC.

V usage is TRBV7-8 and J usage is TRBJ2-5; TRBD1 matches at 7 bases. CDR1 is SGHVS, CDR2 FQNEAQ, per germline. This CDR3 spans 13 amino acids. Trimming at V came to 5 bases and at J to 2 bases, leaving 2 bases not matched to a gene. In nucleotides, the CDR3 is TGTGCCAGCAGCCCGGGACAGCAAGAGACCCAGTACTTC. This translates into CASSPGQQETQYF. The entire variable domain, with the rest obtained from reference TRBV7-8 and TRBJ2-5, is as follows: GAGVSQSPRYKVAKRGQDVALRCDPISGHVSLFWYQQALGQGPEFLTYFQNEAQLDKSGLPSDRFFAERPEGSVSTLKIQRTQQEDSAVYLCASSPGQQETQYFGPGTRLLVL.

The rearrangement uses TRBV5-1 and TRBJ2-1; TRBD1 matches 9 bases. Unmatched junction bases numbered 9, after V lost 4 bases and J lost 7 bases. The CDR3 has 15 amino acids. The germline CDR1 and CDR2 sequences are SGHRS and YFSETQ. CDR3 in DNA: TGCGCCAGCAGCGAGGACCGACAGGGGGGAAATGAGCAGTTCTTC. Protein product: CASSEDRQGGNEQFF.

This clone has just one count. The CDR3 nucleotides are TGTGCCTCCGCGGGACAGGGGTACAATGAGCAGTTCTTC. It translates to CASAGQGYNEQFF. V is TRBV7-9 and J is TRBJ2-1; the match to TRBD1 covers 10 bases. CDR1 and CDR2 from the germline V gene are SEHNR and FQNEAQ (reference sequence). The V gene end was trimmed by 11 bases and the J gene end by 4 bases; junction bases not matched to a gene: 5. CDR3 size: 13 residues.

This clone was seen just once. The chain's CDR3 is CASSVGGSVDEQFF. DNA for the CDR3: TGTGCCAGCAGCGTAGGCGGGAGCGTGGATGAGCAGTTCTTC. The chain is built from TRBV9 and TRBJ2-1; TRBD2 agrees at 7 bases. The V gene end was trimmed by 0 bases and the J gene end by 8 bases; junction bases not matched to a gene: 5. Per germline, CDR1 SGDLS and CDR2 YYNGEE. The CDR3 consists of 14 residues.

This sequence joins TRBV11-3 and TRBJ1-1; 11 bases are shared with TRBD1. V gave up 5 bases and J gave up 7 bases; unmatched junction bases: 9. The CDR3 is made up of 15 amino acids. Per the germline V gene, CDR1 is SGHNT and CDR2 is YENEEA. The DNA for the CDR3 is TGTGCCAGCAGCAGCCCGGGACAGGGGGTCCGTGAAGCTTTCTTT. Protein sequence: CASSSPGQGVREAFF.